The subject of this entry is one TCR beta chain. Assay: immunoSEQ multiplex PCR; the TCRdb copy retains only in-frame clones and omits some. Among 200,000 to 250,000 clones listed, approximately 80% were seen once. This sample is part of a study of blood T cell repertoires in COVID-19. V lost 6 bases and J lost 1, with 14 bases in between. CDR1 is SGHTA and CDR2 is FQGNSA in the germline V gene. The CDR3 is 15 residues long. Sequencing was performed on PBMCs or T cells enriched from blood (not recorded which). This sequence originates from a woman between 50 and 59 years old with acute COVID-19. The V gene is TRBV7-2, the J gene TRBJ2-3; the D gene is possibly TRBD1 (5 bases). Here the CDR3 reads CASRGFGAGTDTQYF. CDR3 nucleotides: TGTGCCAGCAGGGGCTTTGGGGCGGGCACAGATACGCAGTATTTT.